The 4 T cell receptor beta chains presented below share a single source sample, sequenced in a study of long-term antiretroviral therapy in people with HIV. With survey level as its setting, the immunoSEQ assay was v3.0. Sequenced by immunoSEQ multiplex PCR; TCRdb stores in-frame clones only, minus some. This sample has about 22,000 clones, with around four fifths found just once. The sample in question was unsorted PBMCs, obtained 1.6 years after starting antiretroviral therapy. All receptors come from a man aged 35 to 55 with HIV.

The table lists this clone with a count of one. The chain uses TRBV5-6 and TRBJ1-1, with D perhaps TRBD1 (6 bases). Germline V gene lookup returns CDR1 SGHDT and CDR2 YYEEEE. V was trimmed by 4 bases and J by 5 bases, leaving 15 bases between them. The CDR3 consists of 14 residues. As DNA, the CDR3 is TGTGCCAGCAGCACGACAGGAGTTCTTACTGAAGCTTTCTTT. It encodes CASSTTGVLTEAFF.

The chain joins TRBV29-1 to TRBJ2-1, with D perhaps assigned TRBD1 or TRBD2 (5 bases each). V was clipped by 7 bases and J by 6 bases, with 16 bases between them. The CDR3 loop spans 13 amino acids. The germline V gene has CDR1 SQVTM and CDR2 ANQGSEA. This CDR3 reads CSALGEKSNEQFF. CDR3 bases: TGCAGCGCCCTGGGGGAGAAGTCCAATGAGCAGTTCTTC.

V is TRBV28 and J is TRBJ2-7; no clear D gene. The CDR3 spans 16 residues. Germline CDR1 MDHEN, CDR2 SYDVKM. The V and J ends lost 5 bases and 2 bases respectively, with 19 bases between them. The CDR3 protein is CASSLSMVAVAYEQYF. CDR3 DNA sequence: TGTGCCAGCAGTCTCTCCATGGTCGCGGTGGCCTACGAGCAGTACTTC.

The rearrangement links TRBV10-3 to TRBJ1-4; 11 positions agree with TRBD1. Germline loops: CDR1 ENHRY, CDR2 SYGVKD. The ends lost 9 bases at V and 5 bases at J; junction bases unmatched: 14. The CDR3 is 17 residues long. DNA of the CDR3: TGTGCCATTCCCCCATGGACAGGGGGCAGGGGGAATGAAAAACTGTTTTTT. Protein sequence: CAIPPWTGGRGNEKLFF.